The present entry profiles one T cell receptor beta chain with its context. This entry belongs to a study of blood T cell repertoires in COVID-19. Cohorts were determined from participant-reported clinical history. Recovered Cohort 3 donors showed two negative PCRs, clearance, or symptom resolution. The method was immunoSEQ multiplex PCR; TCRdb's version includes in-frame clones alone and lacks a portion of them. The sample gives hundreds of thousands of clones, 75% to 90% of which show up once; more than 2% is in the top ten. This sequence originates from a man between 25 and 39 years old who had recovered from COVID-19. Specimen: PBMCs or T cells enriched from blood (not recorded which).

For the CDR3, the DNA is TGCGCCAGCAGCGAAGAGGGCGGGGGCCCGGGAAAGACCCAGTACTTC. Translating it yields CASSEEGGGPGKTQYF. This sequence joins TRBV5-1 and TRBJ2-5, with TRBD2 as a possible D gene (7 bases). The CDR3 has 16 amino acids. Trimming removed 4 bases at V and 6 bases at J, with 22 bases between. Germline lookup yields CDR1 SGHRS and CDR2 YFSETQ.